The clone carrying this T cell receptor beta chain was observed many times. Antigen: not known. Drawing of peripheral blood yielded roughly 10 milliliters from each donor. The data were taken from a study of blood T cells in healthy people across ages. With a J-beta primer mix and a sample-barcoded 5' primer, a second PCR ran roughly 6 to 11 cycles. CDR3-containing paired-end reads numbered at least 2.5 million in each sample. TCRdb reprocessed the 5' RACE reads with MiXCR, giving one entry per CDR3 protein. This table has 700,000 to 950,000 distinct CDR3 sequences, roughly 45% appearing once. Study-wide results and caveats: Diversity of TCR beta per million T cells declined in a roughly linear way with age.

This CDR3 region has 16 residues. Trimming cost V 4 bases and J 8 bases, with 22 bases left between them. This TCR was recovered from a woman aged 55-69 years in good health. The chain recombines TRBV12-3 or TRBV12-4 with TRBJ2-3, with D possibly matching TRBD2 (6 bases). The sample was blood. CDR3 residues: CASSSTGTPLASTQYF. The CDR3 region has the DNA TGTGCCAGCAGTTCGACCGGGACTCCTCTGGCTAGTACGCAGTATTTT.